This T cell receptor beta chain was captured by sequencing in a study of neurological immune-mediated disorders. The CDR3 has 15 amino acids. The germline V gene has CDR1 DFQATT and CDR2 SNEGSKA (reference sequence). With 3 bases removed from V and 5 bases from J, the gap between germline ends came to 17 bases. From the 5' RACE reads, TCRdb called clonotypes with MiXCR, one entry per CDR3 protein. The table includes about 88,000 distinct CDR3 sequences, 3.5% detected once. Many counts were recorded for this clonotype. Its target is unknown. Study results and caveats: The multiple sclerosis repertoire cluster showed no association with any clinical or MRI feature. The authors stated that larger cohorts are needed.

The sample taken for sequencing was PBMCs. The V and J genes are TRBV20-1 and TRBJ2-1; D perhaps matches TRBD1 (6 bases). This sequence originates from a woman between 18 and 29 years old with multiple sclerosis. CDR3 protein: CSASLPGHRDNEQFF. CDR3 bases: TGCAGTGCTAGTCTACCGGGTCACAGGGACAATGAGCAGTTCTTC.